The 9 T cell receptor beta chains below come from one sample, sequenced in a study of blood T cells in healthy people across ages. For the second PCR, which ran for about 7 to 11 cycles, a sample-barcoded 5' primer and a J-beta primer mix were used. TCRdb passed the 5' RACE reads through MiXCR, listing each CDR3 protein once. The data show hundreds of thousands of distinct CDR3 sequences, around 50% seen once. What was sequenced was blood. The receptors shown here come from a woman of 80 years or more in good health.

The chain is built from TRBV3-1 and TRBJ2-5, with D uncertain. The CDR3 runs 14 residues. The germline V gene has CDR1 LGHDT and CDR2 YNNKEL (reference sequence). V lost 0 bases to trimming and J lost 11 bases, with 16 bases between them. This chain's CDR3 is CASSQDVAGYEQYF. The CDR3 DNA sequence: TGTGCCAGCAGCCAAGATGTAGCTGGGTATGAGCAGTACTTC.

This clonotype has at least ten counts. The V call is TRBV29-1, the J call TRBJ1-5; the D gene is possibly TRBD1 (5 bases). Germline V gene lookup returns CDR1 SQVTM and CDR2 ANQGSEA. The ends were cut back, 6 bases at V and 4 bases at J, with 13 bases in the middle. The CDR3 is 13 amino acids. DNA for the CDR3: TGCAGCGTATCGACAGTGAGTAATCAGCCCCAGCATTTT. Translated, it gives CSVSTVSNQPQHF.

This clonotype was recorded a few times. This may stem from a read error, because a much larger clone lies one nucleotide away. The chain has TRBV5-1 and TRBJ2-5; D is unresolved. The CDR3 is made up of 11 amino acids. The germline CDR1 and CDR2 sequences are SGHRS and YFSETQ. The V end was cut by 4 bases, the J end by 11 bases, with 12 bases between. CDR3 in DNA: TGCGCCAGCAGCGCCTCCGATGAGCAGTACTTC. This codes for CASSASDEQYF.

The sample holds a few counts of this clonotype. At one boundary the junction diverges from the germline segment, which might be a read error. This chain connects TRBV5-1 to TRBJ2-3; D call uncertain. The germline CDR1 and CDR2 sequences are SGHRS and YFSETQ. There are 15 residues in the CDR3. Here the CDR3 reads CAGSFSGPATDTQYF. The CDR3 DNA follows: TGCGCCGGCAGCTTCAGTGGGCCCGCTACAGATACGCAGTATTTT.

CDR3 sequence (DNA): TGTGCCAGCAGCCTCCAAGTAAGGGGTAGCTCCTACAATGAGCAGTTCTTC. Amino acids: CASSLQVRGSSYNEQFF. V is TRBV7-3 and J is TRBJ2-1, with a weak D call TRBD1 (5 bases). Looked up from germline, CDR1 is SGHTA and CDR2 is FQGTGA. There are 17 residues in the CDR3. V dropped 5 bases and J dropped 0 bases, with 17 bases sitting between them.

The chain links TRBV9 to TRBJ2-1, with 10 bases aligning to TRBD2. V lost 0 bases and J lost 13; bases outside the gene matches: 4. This CDR3 has 13 amino acids. Germline V gene sequence: CDR1 SGDLS, CDR2 YYNGEE. In DNA form, the CDR3 reads TGTGCCAGCAGCGTAGCTAGCGGGAGTCGACAGTTCTTC. This gives the protein CASSVASGSRQFF. The complete variable domain, with remaining parts taken from reference TRBV9 and TRBJ2-1, reads DSGVTQTPKHLITATGQRVTLRCSPRSGDLSVYWYQQSLDQGLQFLIQYYNGEERAKGNILERFSAQQFPDLHSELNLSSLELGDSALYFCASSVASGSRQFFGPGTRLTVL.

This clonotype occurred a few times. CDR3 sequence reads: CASSLAGTGSHEQFF. CDR3 coding DNA: TGTGCCAGCAGCTTAGCCGGGACAGGGTCCCATGAGCAGTTCTTC. This chain links TRBV6-1 with TRBJ2-1, with 9 positions matching TRBD1. This CDR3 region has 15 residues. J was trimmed by 8 bases and V by 6 bases; bases with no gene match: 11. Germline CDR1 MNHNS, CDR2 SASEGT.

This clonotype was detected many times. The chain has TRBV6-1 and TRBJ1-5; 10 bases are shared with TRBD1. CDR1 is MNHNS and CDR2 is SASEGT in the germline V gene. The V segment lost 7 bases and the J segment 2 bases; nucleotides outside the gene matches: 8. The CDR3 sequence is 16 residues long. CDR3 protein: CASNRDRGFGNQPQHF. CDR3 nucleotide sequence: TGTGCCAGCAACCGGGACAGGGGTTTTGGCAATCAGCCCCAGCATTTT.

The V call is TRBV4-2, the J call TRBJ1-2; 9 positions agree with TRBD1. Germline V CDR1 and CDR2: LGHNA, YNFKEQ. The length of the CDR3 is 14 residues. The junction had 8 bases not matched to a gene; V was cut back by 4 bases and J by 8 bases. The CDR3 nucleotides read TGTGCCAGCAGCCGTAAGGACAGGGGAGAGGGCTACACCTTC. Protein: CASSRKDRGEGYTF.